This T cell receptor beta chain was sequenced during a study of T cell clusters in autoimmune cytopenias. TRB rearrangements were amplified by touch-down multiplex PCR with mixed TRB-A/B primers. Following a re-call of the multiplex PCR reads, TCRdb has one entry per CDR3 protein and lacks DNA. Reported are approximately 2,000 distinct CDR3 sequences; the ten largest clones contain 49%. TRB was amplified from approximately 250 ng of peripheral blood genomic DNA per sample. The CDR3 has 14 amino acids. The chain recombines TRBV12-3 or TRBV12-4 with TRBJ1-5. The sequencing input was peripheral blood. This sequence was found in a human donor with an autoimmune cytopenia or autoimmune hepatitis (not recorded which). CDR3 protein: CASSSIGSNQPQHF.